The clone carrying this T cell receptor (beta chain) was detected once. Antigen specificity is unknown. These data come from a study of vaccination and CD4 T cells after COVID-19. Study in general: Researchers treated cells with overlapping spike peptides taken from SARS-CoV-2, HCoV-NL63, HCoV-OC43 and HCoV-229E. Study-wide findings and caveats: No early post-infection timepoints were studied, and convalescent patients studied were relatively few.

The Oncomine TCR Beta short-read assay sequenced DNA from cultured CD4+ T cells. TCRdb processed the PCR reads anew with MiXCR; each CDR3 protein has one entry. This table has tens of thousands of distinct CDR3 sequences, roughly two thirds appearing once. Treatment here: roughly 10-day PBMC culture with coronavirus spike peptide pools or control peptides (ViraFEST assay). The input for sequencing was CD4+ T cells from blood, cultured in vitro, taken after SARS-CoV-2 vaccination. This receptor was obtained from a human donor who received a COVID-19 vaccine.

CDR3 amino acids: CASSFERGGTDTQYF. For the CDR3, the DNA is TGCGCCAGCAGCTTTGAGCGGGGGGGCACAGATACGCAGTATTTT. The rearrangement joins TRBV5-1 to TRBJ2-3; 9 bases map to TRBD2. CDR3 size: 15 residues. V was clipped by 2 bases and J by 1 base; unmatched bases: 2. CDR1 SGHRS and CDR2 YFSETQ come from the germline V gene.